The 26 T cell receptor beta chains in this list originate from one sample, sequenced in a study of cytomegalovirus exposure and HLA in healthy donors. Both 60 Vbeta primers and 13 Jbeta primers went into the PCR. Clones were read by immunoSEQ multiplex PCR, and TCRdb kept only the in-frame ones, dropping some. The sample shows about 48,000 clones, and 2.1% sits with its ten largest clones. Sequencing used PBMCs. These TCRs come from a woman in her forties in good health and CMV-seronegative.

For the CDR3, the DNA is TGTGCCAGCAGGTCCCCCGGGACAGACTCCAAGGGGCCCTATGGCTACACCTTC. Protein product: CASRSPGTDSKGPYGYTF. The gene calls are TRBV6-4 and TRBJ1-2, with 7 bases that match TRBD1. The J segment lost 4 bases and the V segment lost 6 bases, leaving 20 bases of the junction unmatched. Germline CDR1 is MRHNA and CDR2 is SNTAGT. The CDR3 totals 18 residues.

J is TRBJ1-2 and V is TRBV7-9, with D perhaps TRBD1 (5 bases). The CDR3 has 14 residues. Germline loops: CDR1 SEHNR, CDR2 FQNEAQ (reference sequence). V dropped 1 base and J dropped 1 base, with 7 bases sitting between them. CDR3 nucleotide sequence: TGTGCCAGCAGCTTAGAGGGGTTTAACTATGGCTACACCTTC. Protein: CASSLEGFNYGYTF.

This sequence joins TRBV6-1 and TRBJ2-7; 9 nucleotides match TRBD1. The CDR3 runs 14 residues. J gave up 6 bases and V 6 bases, and 9 bases lay outside the gene matches. The germline V gene has CDR1 MNHNS and CDR2 SASEGT. The CDR3 DNA reads TGTGCCAGCAGAAACCGGGGACAGGGAGGCGAGCAGTACTTC. Its translation: CASRNRGQGGEQYF.

This chain connects TRBV30 to TRBJ1-5; TRBD1 matches at 8 bases. Germline CDR1 reads GTSNPN; CDR2 reads SVGIG (reference sequence). The CDR3 totals 14 residues. The junction had 5 bases not matched to a gene; V was cut back by 4 bases and J by 3 bases. This CDR3 reads CAWNEDRVNQPQHF. In DNA form, the CDR3 reads TGTGCCTGGAATGAGGACAGGGTCAATCAGCCCCAGCATTTT. The whole variable domain, filled in from reference TRBV30 and TRBJ1-5, reads SQTIHQWPATLVQPVGSPLSLECTVEGTSNPNLYWYRQAAGRGLQLLFYSVGIGQISSEVPQNLSASRPQDRQFILSSKKLLLSDSGFYLCAWNEDRVNQPQHFGDGTRLSIL.

The V and J genes are TRBV19 and TRBJ1-1; 8 bases are shared with TRBD1. Germline V lookup: CDR1 LNHDA, CDR2 SQIVND (reference sequence). The CDR3 has 18 residues. With V trimmed by 6 bases and J by 3 bases, 18 bases remained unmatched. The chain's CDR3 is CASSTTSPQGAADTEAFF. DNA for the CDR3: TGTGCCAGTAGCACTACCTCCCCGCAGGGGGCGGCGGACACTGAAGCTTTCTTT. The full variable domain, rest sourced from reference TRBV19 and TRBJ1-1, is DGGITQSPKYLFRKEGQNVTLSCEQNLNHDAMYWYRQDPGQGLRLIYYSQIVNDFQKGDIAEGYSVSREKKESFPLTVTSAQKNPTAFYLCASSTTSPQGAADTEAFFGQGTRLTVV.

The V and J genes are TRBV11-3 and TRBJ1-5, with no clear D. Germline CDR1 reads SGHNT; CDR2 reads YENEEA. This CDR3 comprises 13 residues. With 1 base removed from V and 6 bases from J, the gap between germline ends came to 7 bases. CDR3 protein: CASSLGSRQPQHF. CDR3 in DNA: TGTGCCAGCAGCTTAGGTTCGCGTCAGCCCCAGCATTTT.

Comment on this clone: A read error may account for a junction end that differs from germline. The J gene is TRBJ1-2, the V gene TRBV7-2; 8 nucleotides match TRBD1. Germline V CDR1 and CDR2: SGHTA, FQGNSA. The CDR3 loop spans 15 amino acids. The CDR3 loop reads CASSLLTGENCGYTF. Written as DNA, the CDR3 is TGTGCCAGCAGCTTACTGACAGGGGAAAACTGTGGCTACACCTTC.

The rearrangement joins TRBV9 to TRBJ2-1; 7 nucleotides match TRBD2. The ends lost 9 bases at V and 5 bases at J; junction bases unmatched: 11. The germline CDR1 and CDR2 sequences are SGDLS and YYNGEE. CDR3 length: 14 residues. CDR3 residues: CATSRGGGDNEQFF. The CDR3 DNA is TGTGCCACCTCGCGCGGGGGAGGGGACAATGAGCAGTTCTTC.

The chain has TRBV19 and TRBJ1-3; D perhaps matches TRBD1 (5 bases). This CDR3 has 14 residues. V was shortened by 3 bases and J by 2 bases, with 8 bases between the two germline ends. CDR1 and CDR2 from the germline V gene are LNHDA and SQIVND (reference sequence). CDR3 region: CASSMEGPGNTIYF. In nucleotides, the CDR3 is TGTGCCAGTAGTATGGAGGGGCCTGGAAACACCATATATTTT.

This chain uses TRBV6-5 with TRBJ1-6; D remains ambiguous. The ends were cut back, 2 bases at V and 7 bases at J, with 9 bases in the middle. Germline assignment: CDR1 MNHEY and CDR2 SVGAGI. The CDR3 runs to 14 residues. The CDR3 here is CASSYGGQNSPLHF. The CDR3 DNA is TGTGCCAGCAGTTACGGTGGTCAGAATTCACCCCTCCACTTT.

The chain has TRBV2 and TRBJ1-4; TRBD1 matches at 7 bases. Unmatched junction bases numbered 6, after V lost 3 bases and J lost 5 bases. The CDR3 totals 15 residues. The germline CDR1 and CDR2 sequences are SNHLY and FYNNEI. CDR3 sequence reads: CASSDLAGGNEKLFF. CDR3 DNA: TGTGCCAGCAGTGACCTGGCAGGGGGGAATGAAAAACTGTTTTTT.

V is TRBV5-1 and J is TRBJ1-1; 8 nucleotides agree with TRBD1. The CDR3 sequence is 16 residues long. CDR1 SGHRS and CDR2 YFSETQ come from the germline V gene. The junction had 8 bases not matched to a gene; V was cut back by 4 bases and J by 0 bases. DNA of the CDR3: TGCGCCAGCAGCCCTGGACAGGGTTTTGTGAACACTGAAGCTTTCTTT. Amino acid sequence: CASSPGQGFVNTEAFF.

The V gene is TRBV6-1, the J gene TRBJ1-1; the D is unclear. Trimming shortened V by 7 bases and J by 7 bases, and 16 bases separated the two germline ends. Per the germline V gene, CDR1 is MNHNS and CDR2 is SASEGT. This CDR3 is 13 amino acids long. CDR3 in amino acids: CASMWEEGGEAFF. DNA for the CDR3: TGTGCCAGCATGTGGGAGGAAGGCGGTGAAGCTTTCTTT.

The chain links TRBV29-1 to TRBJ2-2; 7 bases line up with TRBD1. The CDR3 sequence is 17 residues long. V gave up 4 bases and J gave up 2 bases; unmatched junction bases: 13. From germline, CDR1 is SQVTM and CDR2 ANQGSEA. The CDR3 sequence: CSVAVGGQSYNTGELFF. For the CDR3, the DNA is TGCAGCGTTGCCGTTGGGGGACAGTCATATAACACCGGGGAGCTGTTTTTT.

J is TRBJ2-1 and V is TRBV29-1; D is ambiguous. The V end was cut by 6 bases, the J end by 0 bases, with 9 bases between. Per the germline V gene, CDR1 is SQVTM and CDR2 is ANQGSEA. The CDR3 has 13 residues. CDR3 nucleotides: TGCAGCGTCACGGTAGACTCCTACAATGAGCAGTTCTTC. This encodes CSVTVDSYNEQFF.

V and J are TRBV5-1 and TRBJ2-7, with TRBD2 matching over 7 bases. Trimming at V came to 4 bases and at J to 6 bases, leaving 4 bases not matched to a gene. Germline assignment: CDR1 SGHRS and CDR2 YFSETQ. This CDR3 contains 12 residues. CDR3: CASSLGRAEQYF. In DNA form, the CDR3 reads TGCGCCAGCAGCCTGGGGAGGGCCGAGCAGTACTTC.

The chain couples TRBV19 to TRBJ2-1, with TRBD2 as a possible D gene (6 bases). This CDR3 has 12 residues. Germline loops: CDR1 LNHDA, CDR2 SQIVND (reference sequence). CDR3 loop: CASAGFDNEQFF. The CDR3, as DNA: TGTGCTTCAGCGGGCTTCGACAATGAGCAGTTCTTC. The full variable domain, its missing parts supplied by reference TRBV19 and TRBJ2-1, is DGGITQSPKYLFRKEGQNVTLSCEQNLNHDAMYWYRQDPGQGLRLIYYSQIVNDFQKGDIAEGYSVSREKKESFPLTVTSAQKNPTAFYLCASAGFDNEQFFGPGTRLTVL.

The chain uses TRBV6-1 and TRBJ1-1; maybe TRBD1 (6 bases). The CDR3 spans 14 residues. Germline values: CDR1 MNHNS, CDR2 SASEGT. V was pared by 6 bases and J by 0 bases, with 11 bases between. The CDR3 nucleotides read TGTGCCAGCAGCCCAGGACAGTTGAACACTGAAGCTTTCTTT. Translating it yields CASSPGQLNTEAFF.

The chain employs TRBV7-9 and TRBJ2-5; D is perhaps TRBD2 (6 bases). The length of the CDR3 is 14 residues. V shed 5 bases and J shed 4 bases, with 14 bases lying between them. Germline CDR1 and CDR2: SEHNR and FQNEAQ (reference sequence). This chain's CDR3 is CASSRNGGRETQYF. In DNA form, the CDR3 reads TGTGCCAGCAGCCGAAACGGGGGACGAGAGACCCAGTACTTC.

The rearrangement links TRBV12-5 to TRBJ2-1, with D perhaps TRBD2 (5 bases). Trimming took off 5 bases at V and 5 bases at J, with 16 bases between the two ends. Per the germline V gene, CDR1 is LGHNT and CDR2 is FRNRAP. The CDR3 spans 15 residues. In nucleotides, the CDR3 is TGTGCTAGTGGTCCGGGGAGTGATGGGGACAATGAGCAGTTCTTC. Its translation: CASGPGSDGDNEQFF.

V usage is TRBV5-1 and J usage is TRBJ1-1, with 7 bases lining up with TRBD1. The CDR3 contains 14 residues. V lost 3 bases and J lost 2; bases outside the gene matches: 4. The germline gives CDR1 SGHRS, CDR2 YFSETQ. This CDR3 is CASSSHRGNTEAFF. CDR3 coding DNA: TGCGCCAGCAGCTCACACAGGGGAAACACTGAAGCTTTCTTT.

The chain has TRBV10-1 and TRBJ2-7; D unclear. The CDR3 has 15 amino acids. V gave up 6 bases and J gave up 0 bases, with 15 bases separating them. The germline CDR1 and CDR2 sequences are WNHNN and SYGVQD (reference sequence). The CDR3 reads CASSHSANTSYEQYF. Written as DNA, the CDR3 is TGCGCCAGCAGCCACTCAGCGAACACCTCCTACGAGCAGTACTTC.

The chain has TRBV6-6 and TRBJ2-1; TRBD2 matches at 8 bases. CDR3 size: 15 residues. V dropped 5 bases and J dropped 3; count of bases not matched to a gene: 6. Germline V gene sequence: CDR1 MNHNY, CDR2 SVGAGI (reference sequence). The CDR3 is CASSPSGTSYNEQFF. CDR3 coding DNA: TGTGCCAGCAGTCCCTCCGGGACTAGCTACAATGAGCAGTTCTTC.

The chain employs TRBV10-3 and TRBJ1-2; no clear D. The CDR3 consists of 14 residues. The V end lost 6 bases, the J end lost 0 bases, and 11 bases lay between the germline ends. Germline V gives CDR1 ENHRY, CDR2 SYGVKD. CDR3 DNA: TGTGCCATCAGCGTGGGTACAGCTAACTATGGCTACACCTTC. Translated, it gives CAISVGTANYGYTF.

This chain uses TRBV9 with TRBJ1-2, with a possible D match to TRBD1 (6 bases). The V end lost 7 bases, the J end lost 3 bases, and 13 bases lay between the germline ends. In germline, CDR1 is SGDLS, CDR2 YYNGEE. This CDR3 region has 13 residues. This chain's CDR3 is CASGTGRDYGYTF. For the CDR3, the DNA is TGTGCCAGCGGCACAGGGAGGGACTATGGCTACACCTTC.

V gene TRBV7-2 combines with J gene TRBJ2-7, with TRBD2 matching 8 bases. The CDR3 spans 14 residues. Germline V CDR1 and CDR2: SGHTA, FQGNSA. With V trimmed by 6 bases and J by 6 bases, 10 bases remained unmatched. CDR3 in DNA: TGTGCCAGCAGGTACACGGGGGGGGCGGTCGAGCAGTACTTC. It yields the protein CASRYTGGAVEQYF.